This T cell receptor (beta chain) comes out of a study of cytomegalovirus exposure and HLA in healthy donors. The primer mix had 60 Vbeta and 13 Jbeta primers. Produced via immunoSEQ multiplex PCR; TCRdb's table is partial and in-frame only. The sample includes approximately 200,000 clones, around 67% of them seen just once. Study-wide results and caveats: Later on, a genetic analysis was performed. It linked a missense variant in DCLRE1C with V- and J-gene trimming of TCR beta. The study flagged approximately 180 TCR beta chains as cytomegalovirus-associated.

The V and J ends lost 10 bases and 3 bases respectively, with 18 bases between them. This CDR3 contains 14 residues. Germline values: CDR1 MNHNS, CDR2 SASEGT. This cohort consisted of healthy bone marrow donors. About this clone itself: What it binds is unknown.

This TCR was sampled from a woman younger than 45 in good health and CMV-seropositive. V gene TRBV6-1 combines with J gene TRBJ2-5; the D gene is possibly TRBD2 (6 bases). Sequencing was carried out using PBMCs. The DNA of the CDR3 is TGTGCCACCTTTTTAGGTAGCGGAAAAGAGACCCAGTACTTC. Translating it yields CATFLGSGKETQYF.